This entry concerns a single TCR beta chain. The antigen remains undetermined. Blood sampling took place at baseline, cycle 4 day 1, and cycle 7 day 1. Sequenced by immunoSEQ multiplex PCR; TCRdb stores in-frame clones only, minus some. The table has some 39,000 clones, over 75% seen once. These data originate in a study of OX40 agonist ivuxolimab in advanced cancers. On the study more broadly: Head and neck, renal cell, melanoma or hepatocellular carcinoma were the cancers that dose-escalation patients had. Study-level results: Still undetermined is the antigen specificity of the expanded peripheral T cells. People who partly responded at 0.1-3.0 mg/kg had some of the least clonal expansion seen.

V lost 5 bases to trimming and J lost 2 bases, with 9 bases between them. This CDR3 has 14 residues. CDR1 is SGHNT and CDR2 is YENEEA in the germline V gene. The chain is built from TRBV11-3 and TRBJ2-2; the D gene could be TRBD1 or TRBD2 (5 bases each). This TCR came from an adult with an advanced solid tumor such as melanoma, head and neck, liver or kidney cancer. The starting material was CD4+ or CD8+ T cells sorted from blood, obtained in a trial of the OX40 agonist ivuxolimab. The CDR3 protein is CASSQRGNTGELFF. The CDR3 bases are TGTGCCAGCAGCCAGAGGGGAAACACCGGGGAGCTGTTTTTT.